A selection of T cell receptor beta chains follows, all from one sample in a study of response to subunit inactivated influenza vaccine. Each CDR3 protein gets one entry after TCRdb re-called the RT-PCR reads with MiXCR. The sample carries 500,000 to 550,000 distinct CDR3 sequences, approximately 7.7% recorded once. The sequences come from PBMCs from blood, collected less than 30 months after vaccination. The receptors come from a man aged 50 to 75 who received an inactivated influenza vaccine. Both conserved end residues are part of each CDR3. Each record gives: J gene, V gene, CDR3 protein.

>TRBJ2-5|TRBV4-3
CASSPTRTGGETQYF
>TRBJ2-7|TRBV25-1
CASSPGRYYEQYF
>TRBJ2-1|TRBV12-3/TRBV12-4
CASSFTSLSYNEQFF
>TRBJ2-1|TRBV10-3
CAISSGGGAVYNEQFF
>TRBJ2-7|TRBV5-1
CASRPWTGDHEQYF
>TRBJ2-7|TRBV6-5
CASSAGVEQYF
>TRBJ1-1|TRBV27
CASKLYLGTEAFF
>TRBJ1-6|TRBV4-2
CASSQFQGNSPLHF
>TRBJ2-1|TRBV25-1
CASSAPGESYNEQFF
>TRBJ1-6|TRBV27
CASSVSRAAQGYYNSPLHF
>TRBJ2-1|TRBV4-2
CASSQRGGLSYNEQFF
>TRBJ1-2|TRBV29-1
CSVEGGTAYGYTF
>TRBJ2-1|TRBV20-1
CSAIGGSRGSYYNEQFF
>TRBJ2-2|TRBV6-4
CASSDSPGTGTRAGELFF
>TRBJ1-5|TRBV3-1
CASSQGEGGNQPQHF
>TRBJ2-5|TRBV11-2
CASSIVAGGRETQYF
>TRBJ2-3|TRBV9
CASSVAWSGSTDTQYF
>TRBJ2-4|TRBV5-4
CASTSNLMAKNIQYF
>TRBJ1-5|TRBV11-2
CASSLSGYSNQPQHF
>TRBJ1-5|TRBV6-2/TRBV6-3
CASSSGWGVSDQPQHF
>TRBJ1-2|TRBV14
CASSQGTGNNYGYTF
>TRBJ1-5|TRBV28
CASSFSSQGGNQPQHF
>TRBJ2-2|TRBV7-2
CASSLTSLANTGELFF
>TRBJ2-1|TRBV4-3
CASSQDLASGHYNEQFF
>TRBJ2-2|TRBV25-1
CASSLITGGGGELFF
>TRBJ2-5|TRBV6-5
CASSYLLSLGQETQYF
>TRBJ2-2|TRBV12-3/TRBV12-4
CASSQLLTGELFF
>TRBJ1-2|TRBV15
CATSREGYGYTF
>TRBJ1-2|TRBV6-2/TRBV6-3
CASNQQVDYGYTF
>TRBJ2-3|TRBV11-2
CASSPPKREAGGTDTQYF
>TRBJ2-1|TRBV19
CASSKLVAGAPGEQFF
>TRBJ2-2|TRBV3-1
CASSHTRDRGRGELFF
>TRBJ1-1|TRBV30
CAWSVPRTFRDSNTEAFF
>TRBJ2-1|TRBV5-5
CASSLGDNSYNEQFF
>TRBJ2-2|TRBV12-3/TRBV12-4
CASSSRGVGTGELFF
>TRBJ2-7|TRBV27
CASRRTGGSSYEQYF
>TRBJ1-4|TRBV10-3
CAISESKQGNEKLFF
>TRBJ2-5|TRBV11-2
CASSLEWGGETQYF
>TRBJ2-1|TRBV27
CASSYPKNVLFF
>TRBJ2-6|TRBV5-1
CASSLGTALSSGANVLTF
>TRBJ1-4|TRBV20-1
CSARVPRGKGEKLFF
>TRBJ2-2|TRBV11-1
CASSSHTTNTGELFF
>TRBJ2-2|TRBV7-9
CASSLQATGELFF
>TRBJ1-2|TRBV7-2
CASSPIAGTGYYGYTF
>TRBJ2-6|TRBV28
CASRVAGAGANVLTF
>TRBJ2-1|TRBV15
CATSRDPWTGDLDEQFF
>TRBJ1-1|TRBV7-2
CASSRDRTNTEAFF
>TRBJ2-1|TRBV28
CASRGTSDKDHGEQFF
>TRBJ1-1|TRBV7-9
CASSLTGSSEAFF
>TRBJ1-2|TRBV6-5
CASSYSHTYGYTF
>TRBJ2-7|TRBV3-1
CASSQTGWDYEQYF
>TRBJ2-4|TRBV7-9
CASSLGRAVAKNIQYF
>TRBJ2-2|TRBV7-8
CASSLGTPRTGELFF
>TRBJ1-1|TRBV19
CASSMLGRGGTEAFF
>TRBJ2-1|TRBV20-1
CSARGLAGVNEQFF
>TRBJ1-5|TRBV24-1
CATSEGQGHSNQPQHF
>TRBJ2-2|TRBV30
CAWTLGLAGAAGELFF
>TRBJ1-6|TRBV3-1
CASSQGQGAFSPLHF
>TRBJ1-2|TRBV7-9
CASSLVTLQGPYGYTF
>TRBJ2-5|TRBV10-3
CAIGSGGSSVETQYF